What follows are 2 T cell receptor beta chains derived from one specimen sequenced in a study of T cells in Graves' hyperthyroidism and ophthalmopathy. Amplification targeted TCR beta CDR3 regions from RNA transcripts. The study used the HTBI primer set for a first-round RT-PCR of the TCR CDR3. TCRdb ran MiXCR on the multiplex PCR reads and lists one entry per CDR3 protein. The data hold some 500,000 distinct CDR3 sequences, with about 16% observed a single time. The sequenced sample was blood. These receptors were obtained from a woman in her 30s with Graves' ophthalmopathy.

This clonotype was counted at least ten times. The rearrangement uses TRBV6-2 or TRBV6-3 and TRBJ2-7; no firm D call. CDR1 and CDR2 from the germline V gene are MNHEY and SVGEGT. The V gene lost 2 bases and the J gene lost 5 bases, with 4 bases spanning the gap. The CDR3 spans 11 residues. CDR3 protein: CASSYGDEQYF. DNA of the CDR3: TGTGCCAGCAGTTACGGGGACGAGCAGTACTTC.

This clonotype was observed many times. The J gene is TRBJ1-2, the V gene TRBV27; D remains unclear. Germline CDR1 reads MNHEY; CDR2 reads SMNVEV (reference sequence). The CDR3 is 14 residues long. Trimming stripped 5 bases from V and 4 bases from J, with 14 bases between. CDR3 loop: CASSLTALSYGYTF. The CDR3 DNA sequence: TGTGCCAGCAGTCTGACGGCCTTAAGCTATGGCTACACCTTC.